A single sample is the source of the 19 T cell receptor beta chains below, sequenced in a study of blood T cells in healthy people across ages. Using a J-beta primer mix together with a sample-barcoded 5' primer, a second PCR was run for roughly 6 to 12 cycles. One entry per CDR3 protein results from TCRdb running MiXCR on the 5' RACE reads. This sample yields a few hundred thousand distinct CDR3 sequences, of which 45% to 65% are seen a single time; 45% to 55% belongs to the top ten. Sequences were obtained from blood. All receptors come from a man aged 55-75 years in good health.

This clonotype has a handful of counts. The CDR3 region is CSARDILAGGLSYNEQFF. Written as DNA, the CDR3 is TGCAGTGCTAGAGATATACTAGCGGGAGGGCTCTCCTACAATGAGCAGTTCTTC. This chain joins TRBV20-1 and TRBJ2-1; TRBD2 matches at 13 bases. Germline loops: CDR1 DFQATT, CDR2 SNEGSKA (reference sequence). The CDR3 has 18 residues. J was trimmed by 0 bases and V by 0 bases; bases with no gene match: 5.

The chain is built from TRBV27 and TRBJ2-7, with D perhaps TRBD1 (5 bases). Germline V gene data show CDR1 as MNHEY and CDR2 as SMNVEV (reference sequence). The length of the CDR3 is 14 residues. Trimming shortened V by 3 bases and J by 5 bases, and 14 bases separated the two germline ends. The CDR3 region has the DNA TGTGCCAGCAGTTTGTTTGCCAGGGAAAACGAGCAGTACTTC. Encoded protein: CASSLFARENEQYF.

The rearrangement joins TRBV5-1 to TRBJ1-4; 9 nucleotides agree with TRBD1. This CDR3 spans 14 amino acids. V lost 1 base to trimming and J lost 8 bases; unmatched junction nucleotides: 3. Germline loops: CDR1 SGHRS, CDR2 YFSETQ. Written as DNA, the CDR3 is TGCGCCAGCAGCTTGAGGACAGGGGAGGAAAAACTGTTTTTT. It specifies CASSLRTGEEKLFF.

Note on this clonotype: Since a much larger clone is just one base distant, this may be a read error. The CDR3 DNA is TGTGCCAGCAGCGTAGGCGTTAGGGGCGACGACGACGGACATGAAGCTTTCTTT. Protein product: CASSVGVRGDDDGHEAFF. This rearrangement joins TRBV9 to TRBJ1-1; D possibly corresponds to TRBD1 (5 bases). Looked up from germline, CDR1 is SGDLS and CDR2 is YYNGEE. The CDR3 loop spans 18 amino acids. Between the trimmed V and J ends, which lost 0 bases and 7 bases, there was a span of 25 bases.

This clonotype was recorded a few times. The chain couples TRBV4-2 to TRBJ2-1; 8 bases match TRBD2. CDR1 and CDR2 (germline): LGHNA, YNFKEQ. The CDR3 covers 15 residues. The trim removed 1 base at V and 6 bases at J, leaving 5 bases unmatched. The CDR3 spells CASSQAAGGLNEQFF. CDR3 coding DNA: TGTGCCAGCAGCCAAGCGGCGGGGGGCCTCAATGAGCAGTTCTTC.

The chain carries TRBV13 and TRBJ2-3; the D call may be TRBD1 or TRBD2 (5 bases each). The CDR3 spans 15 residues. Germline values: CDR1 PRHDT, CDR2 FYEKMQ (reference sequence). Trimming removed 3 bases at V and 1 base at J, with 11 bases between. DNA for the CDR3: TGTGCCAGCAGCTTGCGGTGGGACGGCACAGATACGCAGTATTTT. Protein: CASSLRWDGTDTQYF.

The V and J genes are TRBV29-1 and TRBJ2-3, with D perhaps TRBD1 (6 bases). In germline, CDR1 is SQVTM, CDR2 ANQGSEA. The germline V and J ends were trimmed by 7 bases and 3 bases, with 20 bases remaining between them. The CDR3 totals 15 residues. The CDR3 region has the DNA TGCAGCGCCAACCCCGGGCAGGGGAGAACAGATACGCAGTATTTT. The encoded protein is CSANPGQGRTDTQYF.

This chain links TRBV20-1 with TRBJ2-3; D is possibly TRBD2 (6 bases). V was shortened by 7 bases and J by 1 base, with 15 bases between the two germline ends. CDR1 and CDR2 (germline): DFQATT, SNEGSKA (reference sequence). This CDR3 is 14 amino acids long. In DNA form, the CDR3 reads TGCAGTGTATCTCGGCGGGATGGCACAGATACGCAGTATTTT. Residues: CSVSRRDGTDTQYF.

A few counts support this clonotype. The V and J genes are TRBV5-6 and TRBJ1-2; D uncertain. The CDR3 is 16 residues long. CDR1 SGHDT and CDR2 YYEEEE come from the germline V gene. V shed 1 base and J shed 4 bases, with 17 bases lying between them. Here the CDR3 reads CASSLYYSLRVYGYTF. DNA for the CDR3: TGTGCCAGCAGCTTGTATTACAGCCTGAGGGTCTATGGCTACACCTTC.

Only one count was recorded for this clonotype. As DNA, the CDR3 is TGCAGTGCTAGAGAAGGGGGTAACACTGAAGCTTTCTTT. Translation: CSAREGGNTEAFF. The V gene is TRBV20-1, the J gene TRBJ1-1; weak D call: TRBD1 (6 bases). The CDR3 covers 13 residues. The germline V and J ends were trimmed by 0 bases and 2 bases, with 7 bases remaining between them. Germline CDR1 reads DFQATT; CDR2 reads SNEGSKA (reference sequence).

The chain is built from TRBV5-1 and TRBJ2-5; D remains ambiguous. The DNA end favors TRBJ2-7, so the J call may be wrong. The CDR3 has 15 residues. Germline CDR1 and CDR2: SGHRS and YFSETQ. CDR3 coding DNA: TGCGCCAGCAGCCCTAGAGGTGTGGTCGGCTACGAGCAGTACTTC. Its translation: CASSPRGVVGYEQYF.

The chain has TRBV6-4 and TRBJ2-2; 7 nucleotides agree with TRBD1. Germline V CDR1 and CDR2: MRHNA, SNTAGT. The CDR3 totals 15 residues. The V and J ends lost 6 bases and 10 bases, in that order; junction bases with no gene match: 14. The CDR3 loop is CASSVKTGTAAELFF. The CDR3 region has the DNA TGTGCCAGCAGCGTAAAAACCGGGACAGCGGCGGAGCTGTTTTTT.

The chain combines TRBV12-3 or TRBV12-4 with TRBJ2-2; 14 nucleotides match TRBD2. Unmatched junction bases numbered 5, after V lost 5 bases and J lost 0 bases. The CDR3 contains 18 residues. The CDR3 DNA sequence: TGTGCCAGCAGTAGGACTAGCGGGGGGCCCGCGAACACCGGGGAGCTGTTTTTT. It encodes CASSRTSGGPANTGELFF.

This clonotype was detected only a few times. The J gene is TRBJ2-7, the V gene TRBV4-3, with D possibly matching TRBD2 (6 bases). Germline CDR1 reads LGHNA; CDR2 reads YSLEER. V was clipped by 0 bases and J by 6 bases, with 12 bases between them. The CDR3 sequence is 14 residues long. CDR3 protein: CASSQESFGGEQYF. The DNA for the CDR3 is TGCGCCAGCAGCCAAGAGTCCTTCGGGGGCGAGCAGTACTTC.

The table lists this clonotype with a count of one. V is TRBV12-5 and J is TRBJ2-1, with TRBD2 as a possible D gene (7 bases). V lost 2 bases, J lost 3 bases, and 8 bases lay in between. The germline V gene encodes CDR1 LGHNT and CDR2 FRNRAP. This CDR3 comprises 14 residues. The chain's CDR3 is CASGLRGGYNEQFF. As DNA, the CDR3 is TGTGCTAGTGGTTTGAGGGGGGGCTACAATGAGCAGTTCTTC.

The chain is built from TRBV5-1 and TRBJ2-7; TRBD2 might be the D (5 bases). The CDR3 runs 12 residues. V lost 0 bases, J lost 5 bases, and 6 bases lay in between. Germline V gives CDR1 SGHRS, CDR2 YFSETQ. This chain's CDR3 is CASSLDGNEQYF. The CDR3 DNA follows: TGCGCCAGCAGCTTGGACGGGAACGAGCAGTACTTC. Full variable domain (missing parts from reference TRBV5-1 and TRBJ2-7): KAGVTQTPRYLIKTRGQQVTLSCSPISGHRSVSWYQQTPGQGLQFLFEYFSETQRNKGNFPGRFSGRQFSNSRSEMNVSTLELGDSALYLCASSLDGNEQYFGPGTRLTVT.

The chain is built from TRBV4-2 and TRBJ1-4; D unclear. The germline V gene encodes CDR1 LGHNA and CDR2 YNFKEQ. V lost 4 bases and J 0 bases, leaving 9 bases between the germline ends. CDR3 length equals 15 residues. CDR3 residues: CASSPEEATNEKLFF. CDR3 DNA sequence: TGTGCCAGCAGCCCAGAAGAAGCAACTAATGAAAAACTGTTTTTT.

This clonotype was found once. With a much larger clone just one base away, this may be a read error. The rearrangement uses TRBV20-1 and TRBJ2-7; 7 nucleotides match TRBD1. Germline V gene lookup returns CDR1 DFQATT and CDR2 SNEGSKA (reference sequence). The length of the CDR3 is 12 residues. CDR3 sequence reads: CCAPGQTYEQYF. Written as DNA, the CDR3 is TGCTGTGCCCCGGGACAGACCTACGAGCAGTACTTC.

This clonotype has a handful of counts. The chain joins TRBV7-9 to TRBJ1-1, with 10 bases identical to TRBD1. The CDR3 totals 16 residues. Unmatched junction bases numbered 9, after V lost 5 bases and J lost 3 bases. Looked up from germline, CDR1 is SEHNR and CDR2 is FQNEAQ (reference sequence). CDR3 bases: TGTGCCAGCAGCCCAGTGGGGACAGGGGCGGACACTGAAGCTTTCTTT. This translates into CASSPVGTGADTEAFF.